What follows is one T cell receptor (beta chain) and its context. This sample was included in a study of blood T cell repertoires in COVID-19. Data came from immunoSEQ multiplex PCR; TCRdb stores just in-frame clones and leaves some out. The sample carries 14,000 or so clones, 90% recorded once. The CDR3 extends over 17 amino acids. V gave up 0 bases and J gave up 1 base; unmatched junction bases: 5. Germline values: CDR1 SGDLS, CDR2 YYNGEE. The sample consisted of peripheral blood. This sequence was found in a human donor in a cohort sampled during active COVID-19. V usage is TRBV9 and J usage is TRBJ2-1; 9 bases are a match to TRBD1. The CDR3 bases are TGTGCCAGCAGCGTAGGGGACAGGGATGGGTCCTACAATGAGCAGTTCTTC. Translation gives CASSVGDRDGSYNEQFF.